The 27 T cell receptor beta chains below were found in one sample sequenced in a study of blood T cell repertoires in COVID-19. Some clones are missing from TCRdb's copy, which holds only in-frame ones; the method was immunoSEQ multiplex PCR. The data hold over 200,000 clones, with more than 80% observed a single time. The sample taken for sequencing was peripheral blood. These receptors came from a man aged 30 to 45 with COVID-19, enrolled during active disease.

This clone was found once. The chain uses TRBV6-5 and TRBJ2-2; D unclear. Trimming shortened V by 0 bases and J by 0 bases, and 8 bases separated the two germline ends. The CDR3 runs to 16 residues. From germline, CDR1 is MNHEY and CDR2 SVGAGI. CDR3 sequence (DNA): TGTGCCAGCAGTTACTCGATTGGCCCGAACACCGGGGAGCTGTTTTTT. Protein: CASSYSIGPNTGELFF.

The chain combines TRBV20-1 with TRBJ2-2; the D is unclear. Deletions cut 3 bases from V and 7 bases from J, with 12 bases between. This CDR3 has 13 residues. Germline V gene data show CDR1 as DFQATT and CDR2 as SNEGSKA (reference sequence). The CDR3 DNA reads TGCAGTGCTAGTGCAGCGTCTGGCGGGGAGCTGTTTTTT. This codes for CSASAASGGELFF.

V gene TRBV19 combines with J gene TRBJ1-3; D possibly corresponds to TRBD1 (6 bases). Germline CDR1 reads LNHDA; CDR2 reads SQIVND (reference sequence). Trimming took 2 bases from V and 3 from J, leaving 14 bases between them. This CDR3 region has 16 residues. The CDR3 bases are TGTGCCAGTAGTATAACCGGACAGCTATATGGAAACACCATATATTTT. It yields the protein CASSITGQLYGNTIYF. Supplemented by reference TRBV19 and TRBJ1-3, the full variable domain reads DGGITQSPKYLFRKEGQNVTLSCEQNLNHDAMYWYRQDPGQGLRLIYYSQIVNDFQKGDIAEGYSVSREKKESFPLTVTSAQKNPTAFYLCASSITGQLYGNTIYFGEGSWLTVV.

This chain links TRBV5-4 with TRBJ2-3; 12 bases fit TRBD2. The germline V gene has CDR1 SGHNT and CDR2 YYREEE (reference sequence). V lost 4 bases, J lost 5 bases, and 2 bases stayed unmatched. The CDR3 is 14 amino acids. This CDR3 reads CASSVGLAGDTQYF. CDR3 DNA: TGTGCCAGCAGCGTGGGACTAGCGGGAGATACGCAGTATTTT.

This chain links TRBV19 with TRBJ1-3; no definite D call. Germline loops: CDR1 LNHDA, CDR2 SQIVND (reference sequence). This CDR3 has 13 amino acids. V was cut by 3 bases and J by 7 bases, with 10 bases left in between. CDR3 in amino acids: CASSISFRNTIYF. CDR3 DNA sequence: TGTGCCAGTAGTATTTCCTTTCGGAACACCATATATTTT.

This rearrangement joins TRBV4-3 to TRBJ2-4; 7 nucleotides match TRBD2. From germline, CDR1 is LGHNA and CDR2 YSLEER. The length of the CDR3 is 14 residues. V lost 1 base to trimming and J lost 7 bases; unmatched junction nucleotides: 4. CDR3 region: CASSQVSSGNIQYF. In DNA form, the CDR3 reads TGCGCCAGCAGCCAAGTTAGTAGCGGGAACATTCAGTACTTC.

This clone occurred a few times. The CDR3 here is CASSRQGRGNQPQHF. The CDR3 DNA sequence: TGTGCCAGCAGCCGACAGGGTAGGGGAAATCAGCCCCAGCATTTT. This chain links TRBV2 with TRBJ1-5; 7 bases fit TRBD1. After removal of 6 bases from V and 4 bases from J, the junction contained 9 bases not matched to a gene. Germline CDR1 is SNHLY and CDR2 is FYNNEI. The CDR3 spans 15 residues.

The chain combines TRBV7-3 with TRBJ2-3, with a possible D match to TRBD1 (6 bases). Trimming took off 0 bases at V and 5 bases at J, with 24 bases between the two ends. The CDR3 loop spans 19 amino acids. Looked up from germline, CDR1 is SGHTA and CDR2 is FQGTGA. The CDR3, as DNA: TGTGCCAGCAGCTTAACCGGAAATGGGGGCAGAGCCGTCAAAGATACGCAGTATTTT. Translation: CASSLTGNGGRAVKDTQYF.

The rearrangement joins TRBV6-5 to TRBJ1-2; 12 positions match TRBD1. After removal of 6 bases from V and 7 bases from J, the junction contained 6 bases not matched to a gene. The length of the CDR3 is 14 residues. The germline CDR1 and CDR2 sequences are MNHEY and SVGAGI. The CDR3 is CASSRGQGASGYTF. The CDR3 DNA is TGTGCCAGCAGCCGGGGACAGGGGGCGAGTGGCTACACCTTC.

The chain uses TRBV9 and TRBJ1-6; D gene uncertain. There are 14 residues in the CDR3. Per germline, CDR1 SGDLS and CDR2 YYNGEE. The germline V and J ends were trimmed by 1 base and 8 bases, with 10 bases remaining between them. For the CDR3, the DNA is TGTGCCAGCAGCGTACGAGAGGGTGATTCACCCCTCCACTTT. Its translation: CASSVREGDSPLHF.

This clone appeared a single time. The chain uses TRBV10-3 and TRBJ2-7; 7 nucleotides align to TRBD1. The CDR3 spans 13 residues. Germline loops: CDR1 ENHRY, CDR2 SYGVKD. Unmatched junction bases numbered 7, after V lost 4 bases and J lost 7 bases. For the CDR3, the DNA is TGTGCCATCAGTGGACGACAGGGAGAGGAGCAGTACTTC. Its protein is CAISGRQGEEQYF.

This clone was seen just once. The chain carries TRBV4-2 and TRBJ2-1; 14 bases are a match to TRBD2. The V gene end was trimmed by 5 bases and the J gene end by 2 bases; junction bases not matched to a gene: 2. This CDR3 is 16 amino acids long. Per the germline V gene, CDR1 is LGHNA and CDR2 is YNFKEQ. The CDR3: CASSETSGGAYNEQFF. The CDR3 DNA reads TGTGCCAGCAGCGAGACTAGCGGGGGGGCCTACAATGAGCAGTTCTTC.

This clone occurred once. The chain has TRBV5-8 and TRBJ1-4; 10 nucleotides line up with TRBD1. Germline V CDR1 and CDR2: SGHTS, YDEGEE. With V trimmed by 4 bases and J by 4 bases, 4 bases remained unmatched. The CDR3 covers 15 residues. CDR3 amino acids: CASSPGQGSNEKLFF. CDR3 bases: TGTGCCAGCAGCCCGGGACAGGGGAGTAATGAAAAACTGTTTTTT. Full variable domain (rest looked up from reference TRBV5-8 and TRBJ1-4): EAGVTQSPTHLIKTRGQQATLRCSPISGHTSVYWYQQALGLGLQFLLWYDEGEERNRGNFPPRFSGRQFPNYSSELNVNALELEDSALYLCASSPGQGSNEKLFFGSGTQLSVL.

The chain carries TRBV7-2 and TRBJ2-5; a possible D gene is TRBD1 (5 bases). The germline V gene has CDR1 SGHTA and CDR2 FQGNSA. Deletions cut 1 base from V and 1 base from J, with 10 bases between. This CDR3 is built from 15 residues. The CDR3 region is CASSLGRAPQETQYF. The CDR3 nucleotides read TGTGCCAGCAGCTTAGGCAGGGCGCCCCAAGAGACCCAGTACTTC.

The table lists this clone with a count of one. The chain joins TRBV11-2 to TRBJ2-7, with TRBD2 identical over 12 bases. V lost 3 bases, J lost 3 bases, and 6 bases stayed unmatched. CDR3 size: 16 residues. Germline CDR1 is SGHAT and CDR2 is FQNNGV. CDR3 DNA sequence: TGTGCCAGCAGCTTGAGGCTAGCGGGAGGGGTCTACGAGCAGTACTTC. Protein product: CASSLRLAGGVYEQYF.

In nucleotides, the CDR3 is TGTGCCAGCTCGGCAGGGGCAACCCGTGGCTACACCTTC. Amino acids: CASSAGATRGYTF. V is TRBV6-5 and J is TRBJ1-2; D possibly corresponds to TRBD1 (6 bases). The CDR3 consists of 13 residues. Trimming left V 8 bases short and J 7 bases short, with 17 bases between. Germline V gene sequence: CDR1 MNHEY, CDR2 SVGAGI.

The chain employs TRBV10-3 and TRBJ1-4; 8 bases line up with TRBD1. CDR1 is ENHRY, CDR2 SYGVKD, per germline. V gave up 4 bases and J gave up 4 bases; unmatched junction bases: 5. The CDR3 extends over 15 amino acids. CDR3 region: CAISGTGGGNEKLFF. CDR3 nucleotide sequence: TGTGCCATCAGTGGTACAGGGGGTGGTAATGAAAAACTGTTTTTT.

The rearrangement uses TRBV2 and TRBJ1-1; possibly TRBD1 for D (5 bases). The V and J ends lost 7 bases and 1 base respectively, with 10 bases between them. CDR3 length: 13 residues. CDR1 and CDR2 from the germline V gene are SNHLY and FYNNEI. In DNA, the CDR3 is TGTGCCAGCAAGGTCAGGGCGAACACTGAAGCTTTCTTT. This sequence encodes CASKVRANTEAFF.

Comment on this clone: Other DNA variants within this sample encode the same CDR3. CDR3 region: CASSQGDRGMNTEAFF. CDR3 coding DNA: TGCGCCAGCAGCCAAGGGGACAGGGGAATGAACACTGAAGCTTTCTTT. The chain couples TRBV4-1 to TRBJ1-1; 10 positions match TRBD1. CDR1 is MGHRA and CDR2 is YSYEKL in the germline V gene. V lost 1 base and J lost 0; bases outside the gene matches: 2. The length of the CDR3 is 16 residues.

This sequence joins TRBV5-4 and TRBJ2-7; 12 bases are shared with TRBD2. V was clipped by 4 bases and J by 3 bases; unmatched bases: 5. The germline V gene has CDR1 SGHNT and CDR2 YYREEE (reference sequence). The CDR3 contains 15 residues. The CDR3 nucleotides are TGTGCCAGCAGCCCGCCGGGACTAGCGGGCTACGAGCAGTACTTC. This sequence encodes CASSPPGLAGYEQYF.

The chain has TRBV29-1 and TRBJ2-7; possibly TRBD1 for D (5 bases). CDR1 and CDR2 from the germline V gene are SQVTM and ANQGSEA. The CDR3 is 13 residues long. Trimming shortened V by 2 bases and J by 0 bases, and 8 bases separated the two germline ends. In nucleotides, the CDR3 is TGCAGCGTTGAACAAGACAGCTCCTACGAGCAGTACTTC. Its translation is CSVEQDSSYEQYF.

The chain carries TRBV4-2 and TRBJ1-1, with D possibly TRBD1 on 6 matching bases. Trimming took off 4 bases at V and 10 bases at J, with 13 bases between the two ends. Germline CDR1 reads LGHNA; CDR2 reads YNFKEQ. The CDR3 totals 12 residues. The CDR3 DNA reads TGTGCCAGCAGCCCGAACAGGGATGGAGCTTTCTTT. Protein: CASSPNRDGAFF.

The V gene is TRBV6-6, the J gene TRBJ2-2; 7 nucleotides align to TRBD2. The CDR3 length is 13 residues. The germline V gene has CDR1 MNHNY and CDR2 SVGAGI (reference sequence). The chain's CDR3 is CATMREQTGELFF. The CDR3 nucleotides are TGTGCGACCATGCGGGAGCAGACCGGGGAGCTGTTTTTT.

CDR3 coding DNA: TGTGCCAGTAGAGCGGGACGGATGAACACTGAAGCTTTCTTT. Translated: CASRAGRMNTEAFF. The V call is TRBV19, the J call TRBJ1-1, with TRBD1 as a possible D gene (5 bases). The CDR3 runs to 14 residues. Trimming shortened V by 6 bases and J by 0 bases, and 11 bases separated the two germline ends. CDR1 is LNHDA, CDR2 SQIVND, per germline (reference sequence).

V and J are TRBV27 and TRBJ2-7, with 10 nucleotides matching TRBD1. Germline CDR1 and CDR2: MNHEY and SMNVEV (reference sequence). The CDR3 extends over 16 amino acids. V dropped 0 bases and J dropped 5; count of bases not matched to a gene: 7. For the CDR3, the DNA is TGTGCCAGCAGTTTATCGGCCGGGGACAGGGGCCACGAGCAGTACTTC. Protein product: CASSLSAGDRGHEQYF.

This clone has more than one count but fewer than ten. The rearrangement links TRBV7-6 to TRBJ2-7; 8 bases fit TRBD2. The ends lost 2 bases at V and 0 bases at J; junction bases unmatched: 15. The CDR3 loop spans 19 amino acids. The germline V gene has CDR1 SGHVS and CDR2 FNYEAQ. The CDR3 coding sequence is TGTGCCAGCAGCTTACGGGAGGGGGTTAGGCAGGGCCTCTCCTACGAGCAGTACTTC. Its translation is CASSLREGVRQGLSYEQYF. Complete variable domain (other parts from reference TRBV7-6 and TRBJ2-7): GAGVSQSPRYKVTKRGQDVALRCDPISGHVSLYWYRQALGQGPEFLTYFNYEAQQDKSGLPNDRFSAERPEGSISTLTIQRTEQRDSAMYRCASSLREGVRQGLSYEQYFGPGTRLTVT.

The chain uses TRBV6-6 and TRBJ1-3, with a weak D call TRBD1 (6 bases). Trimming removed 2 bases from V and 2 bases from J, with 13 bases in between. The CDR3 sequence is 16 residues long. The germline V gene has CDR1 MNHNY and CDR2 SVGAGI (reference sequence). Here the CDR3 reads CASSYGAGETGNTIYF. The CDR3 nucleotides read TGTGCCAGCAGTTACGGCGCAGGGGAAACTGGAAACACCATATATTTT.